The 6 T cell receptor beta chains listed next were all sequenced from one sample in a study of radiation and T cells in renal cell carcinoma. Libraries were prepared by immunoSEQ multiplex PCR; TCRdb keeps only in-frame clonotypes and omits some of them. The repertoire has 90,000 to 95,000 clones, 82% of them found once; the top ten carry more than 5.5%. Indicated time point: baseline pretreatment blood. Treatment in this sample: 15 Gy SBRT to primary tumor, nephrectomy 4 weeks later. This sample comprised blood, obtained from a patient whose treatment included radiotherapy and nephrectomy. All receptors derive from a man aged 60 to 75 with renal cell carcinoma.

V and J are TRBV5-4 and TRBJ2-1; 9 bases are shared with TRBD2. Germline V CDR1 and CDR2: SGHNT, YYREEE (reference sequence). The CDR3 totals 18 residues. Germline trimming cut 3 bases from V and 3 bases from J; bases unmatched to any gene: 13. In DNA, the CDR3 is TGTGCCAGCAGCTCGAAGGGGGGCGGGAGGGCCGACTACAATGAGCAGTTCTTC. It specifies CASSSKGGGRADYNEQFF.

Only a few counts were recorded for this clone. The chain links TRBV21-1 to TRBJ2-2; TRBD2 was called by the table and not checked on the DNA. TRBV21-1 is a pseudogene segment. This CDR3 has 15 residues. CDR3 residues: CASSSQHTDTGELFF. As DNA, the CDR3 is TGTGCCAGCAGTAGCCAGCATACTGACACCGGGGAGCTGTTTTTT.

This clone was seen once. The rearrangement uses TRBV2 and TRBJ2-3, with TRBD2 matching 8 bases. This CDR3 is 14 amino acids long. Per germline, CDR1 SNHLY and CDR2 FYNNEI. The ends lost 7 bases at V and 2 bases at J; junction bases unmatched: 5. CDR3 coding DNA: TGTGCCAGCAATAGAGCGGGAGTCACAGATACGCAGTATTTT. This encodes CASNRAGVTDTQYF.

This clone has just a few counts. J is TRBJ1-2 and V is TRBV14; TRBD1 aligns across 9 bases. V dropped 6 bases and J dropped 3; count of bases not matched to a gene: 5. From germline, CDR1 is SGHDN and CDR2 FVKESK. The CDR3 loop spans 14 amino acids. The CDR3: CASSRDRVDYGYTF. CDR3 nucleotide sequence: TGTGCCAGCAGTCGGGACAGGGTGGACTATGGCTACACCTTC.

CDR3 DNA sequence: TGTGCCAGTAGTGGCGAGACCCAGTACTTC. Its translation is CASSGETQYF. J is TRBJ2-5 and V is TRBV19, with D unresolved. The germline V gene encodes CDR1 LNHDA and CDR2 SQIVND (reference sequence). The CDR3 spans 10 residues. With 5 bases removed from V and 5 bases from J, the gap between germline ends came to 3 bases.

V and J are TRBV5-4 and TRBJ1-2, with 7 bases lining up with TRBD1. This CDR3 spans 13 amino acids. Germline lookup yields CDR1 SGHNT and CDR2 YYREEE (reference sequence). V trimming: 2 bases; J trimming: 8 bases; junction bases outside the gene matches: 6. The CDR3 is CASSFGRGRGYTF. The DNA for the CDR3 is TGTGCCAGCAGCTTCGGAAGGGGGCGAGGCTACACCTTC.